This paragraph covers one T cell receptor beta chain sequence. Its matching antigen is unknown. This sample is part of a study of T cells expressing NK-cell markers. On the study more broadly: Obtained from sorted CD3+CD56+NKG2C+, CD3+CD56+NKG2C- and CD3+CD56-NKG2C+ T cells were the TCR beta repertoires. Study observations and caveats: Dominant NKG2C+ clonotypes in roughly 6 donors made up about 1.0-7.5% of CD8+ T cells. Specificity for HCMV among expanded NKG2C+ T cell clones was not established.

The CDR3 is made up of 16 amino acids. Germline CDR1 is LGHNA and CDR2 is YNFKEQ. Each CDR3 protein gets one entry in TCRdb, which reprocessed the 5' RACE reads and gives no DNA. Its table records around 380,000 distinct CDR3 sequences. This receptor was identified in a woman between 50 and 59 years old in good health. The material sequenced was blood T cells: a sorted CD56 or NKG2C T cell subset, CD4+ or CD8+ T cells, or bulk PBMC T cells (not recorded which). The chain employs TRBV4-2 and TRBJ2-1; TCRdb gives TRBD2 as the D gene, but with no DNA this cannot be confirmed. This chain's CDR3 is CASSPWLVGSMNEQFF.